Listed here is a single T cell receptor (beta chain). What it recognizes is unknown. Donors counted as nominally healthy when sampled, yet unrecorded immune exposures were likely. The entry originates in a study of cytomegalovirus exposure and HLA in healthy donors. About the study: About 85 million unique TCR sequences came from HLA-typed donors in an early release. General observations from the study: When analyzed later, the rates of TCR association showed variation by HLA locus, with DRB1 the most and HLA-C the fewest.

In the PCR, 60 Vbeta and 13 Jbeta primers were used. Only in-frame clones appear in the TCRdb table, and some are missing; sequencing was by immunoSEQ multiplex PCR. Of some 150,000 clones in the sample, roughly 85% were seen once. J gave up 4 bases and V 9 bases, and 7 bases lay outside the gene matches. Germline loops: CDR1 SNHLY, CDR2 FYNNEI. This CDR3 region has 14 residues. Sequencing was performed on PBMCs. This chain joins TRBV2 and TRBJ2-2, with 8 bases fitting TRBD1. This clonotype was obtained from a male donor in good health and CMV-seronegative. The CDR3, as DNA: TGTGCCAGGTCAGGGGGCCGGAGCACCGGGGAGCTGTTTTTT. Its protein product is CARSGGRSTGELFF.